A selection of T cell receptor beta chains follows, all from one sample in a study of shared clonotypes between healthy human individuals. Data came from immunoSEQ multiplex PCR; TCRdb stores just in-frame clones and leaves some out. The data contain 2 million to 2.5 million clones, roughly 95% of them singletons. Specimen: naive CD4+ T cells sorted from blood. The receptors stem from a man younger than 35 in good health. CDR3s include the opening cysteine and the closing phenylalanine or tryptophan. The D gene is left open where the match is weak. Clone size is stated in some rows and not others, as once, few, many or a class when expanded.

d_gene,j_gene,abundance,v_gene,CDR3aa,CDR3nt
NA,TRBJ2-5,NA,TRBV4-1,CASSQEFEGQETQYF,TGCGCCAGCAGCCAAGAATTCGAGGGGCAAGAGACCCAGTACTTC
TRBD1,TRBJ2-7,NA,TRBV2,CASSDLDRESHEQYF,TGTGCCAGCAGTGACCTGGACAGGGAATCCCACGAGCAGTACTTC
TRBD1,TRBJ2-7,NA,TRBV6-5,CASSSVQGAQQYF,TGTGCCAGCAGTTCCGTACAGGGGGCGCAGCAGTACTTC
NA,TRBJ2-7,NA,TRBV5-1,CASSPADSNKRYEQYF,TGCGCCAGCAGCCCCGCGGACAGCAACAAAAGATACGAGCAGTACTTC
NA,TRBJ2-7,NA,TRBV5-1,CASSLAVTDEQYF,TGCGCCAGCAGCTTGGCGGTCACCGACGAGCAGTACTTC
TRBD2,TRBJ2-5,NA,TRBV5-1,CASKATGTSQETQYF,TGCGCCAGCAAAGCAACCGGGACTAGCCAAGAGACCCAGTACTTC
NA,TRBJ1-5,NA,TRBV7-9,CASDGGLRNQPQHF,TGTGCCAGCGACGGGGGATTGCGCAATCAGCCCCAGCATTTT
TRBD2,TRBJ2-3,NA,TRBV7-9,CASSLAPPSGRTDTQYF,TGTGCCAGCAGCTTAGCCCCTCCTAGCGGCCGCACAGATACGCAGTATTTT
NA,TRBJ1-2,NA,TRBV5-1,CASSLDVSYGYTF,TGCGCCAGCAGCTTGGACGTTTCCTATGGCTACACCTTC
NA,TRBJ2-3,NA,TRBV28,CASRVDRSTDTQYF,TGTGCCAGCAGGGTGGACAGAAGCACAGATACGCAGTATTTT
NA,TRBJ2-3,once,TRBV5-4,CASSLLQNTDTQYF,TGTGCCAGCAGCTTGCTACAGAACACAGATACGCAGTATTTT
NA,TRBJ2-2,NA,TRBV10-3,CAITQGAGTGELFF,TGTGCCATCACCCAGGGAGCCGGCACCGGGGAGCTGTTTTTT
TRBD2,TRBJ2-5,NA,TRBV18,CASSPPAFSGRQETQYF,TGTGCCAGCTCACCGCCTGCCTTCAGCGGGAGGCAGGAGACCCAGTACTTC
NA,TRBJ2-7,NA,TRBV15,CATSSDRYGEQYF,TGTGCCACCAGCTCCGACCGTTATGGCGAGCAGTACTTC
NA,TRBJ2-3,NA,TRBV6-5,CASSSRGVTDTQYF,TGTGCCAGCAGTTCCCGGGGCGTAACAGATACGCAGTATTTT
NA,TRBJ1-3,NA,TRBV6-1,CASSDTPWGSGNTIYF,TGTGCCAGCAGTGACACGCCTTGGGGCTCTGGAAACACCATATATTTT
NA,TRBJ2-7,NA,TRBV7-6,CASSQGGSYEQYF,TGTGCCAGCAGTCAGGGAGGTTCCTACGAGCAGTACTTC
NA,TRBJ1-6,NA,TRBV5-6,CASSLVSARANSPLHF,TGTGCCAGCAGCTTGGTTTCCGCCAGGGCCAATTCACCCCTCCACTTT
NA,TRBJ1-1,few,TRBV11-3,CASSFGGNTEAFF,TGTGCCAGCAGCTTTGGGGGGAACACTGAAGCTTTCTTT
NA,TRBJ1-1,NA,TRBV15,CATSRDLNTEAFF,TGTGCCACCAGCAGAGATCTGAACACTGAAGCTTTCTTT
NA,TRBJ2-7,NA,TRBV12-5,CASGTPYGDEQYF,TGTGCTAGTGGCACCCCGTATGGCGACGAGCAGTACTTC
NA,TRBJ2-3,NA,TRBV7-2,CASSHMVVLGGRGDTQYF,TGTGCCAGCAGCCACATGGTGGTGTTGGGGGGTAGAGGAGATACGCAGTATTTT
NA,TRBJ2-5,NA,TRBV6-1,CASSLQYQETQYF,TGTGCCAGCAGTTTGCAATACCAAGAGACCCAGTACTTC
NA,TRBJ2-3,NA,TRBV18,CASSPPAEITDTQYF,TGTGCCAGCTCACCACCGGCGGAAATCACAGATACGCAGTATTTT
NA,TRBJ2-1,NA,TRBV4-1,CASSQDLGSYSYNEQFF,TGCGCCAGCAGCCAAGATCTTGGCTCCTACTCCTACAATGAGCAGTTCTTC
TRBD2,TRBJ2-5,NA,TRBV6-5,CASSYLAGAGWGTQYF,TGTGCCAGCAGTTATTTAGCGGGAGCGGGGTGGGGGACCCAGTACTTC
TRBD1,TRBJ1-1,NA,TRBV5-6,CASINQGARGTEAFF,TGTGCCAGCATAAACCAGGGGGCGCGTGGCACTGAAGCTTTCTTT
NA,TRBJ1-1,NA,TRBV9,CASSAPGRTEAFF,TGTGCCAGCAGCGCACCGGGACGGACTGAAGCTTTCTTT
NA,TRBJ1-5,NA,TRBV19,CASSAGQPQHF,TGTGCCAGTAGTGCCGGGCAGCCCCAGCATTTT
NA,TRBJ1-1,NA,TRBV6-5,CASSSGLVGRKAFF,TGTGCCAGCAGCTCCGGATTGGTGGGGAGGAAAGCTTTCTTT
NA,TRBJ1-3,NA,TRBV6-6,CASSYGQSSGNTIYF,TGTGCCAGCAGTTACGGACAGAGCTCTGGAAACACCATATATTTT
NA,TRBJ1-1,NA,TRBV2,CASNGDTEAFF,TGTGCCAGCAACGGGGACACTGAAGCTTTCTTT
NA,TRBJ1-2,NA,TRBV5-1,CASSLAVDGRSHGYTF,TGCGCCAGCAGCTTGGCCGTCGACGGGAGGTCTCATGGCTACACCTTC
TRBD2,TRBJ2-7,NA,TRBV7-9,CASSFGGTYEQYF,TGTGCCAGCAGCTTCGGGGGGACCTACGAGCAGTACTTC
TRBD1,TRBJ2-5,NA,TRBV7-2,CASSLTGSPETQYF,TGTGCCAGCAGCTTGACAGGGTCCCCTGAGACCCAGTACTTC
TRBD1,TRBJ1-6,NA,TRBV5-4,CASSLLTGGYNSPLHF,TGTGCCAGCAGCTTATTGACAGGGGGCTATAATTCACCCCTCCACTTT